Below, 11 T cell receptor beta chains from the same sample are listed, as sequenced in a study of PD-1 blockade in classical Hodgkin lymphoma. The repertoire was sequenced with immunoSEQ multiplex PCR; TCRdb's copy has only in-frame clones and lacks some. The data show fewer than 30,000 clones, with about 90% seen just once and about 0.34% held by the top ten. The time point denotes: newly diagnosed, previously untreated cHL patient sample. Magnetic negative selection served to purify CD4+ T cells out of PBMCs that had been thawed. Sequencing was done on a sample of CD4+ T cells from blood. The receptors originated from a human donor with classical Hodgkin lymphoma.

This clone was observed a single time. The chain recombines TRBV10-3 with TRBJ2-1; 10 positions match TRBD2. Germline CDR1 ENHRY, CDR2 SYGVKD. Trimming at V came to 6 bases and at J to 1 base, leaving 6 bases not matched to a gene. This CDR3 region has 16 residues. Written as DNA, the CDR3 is TGTGCCATCAGCGAACTAGCGGGAAGGTCCTACAATGAGCAGTTCTTC. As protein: CAISELAGRSYNEQFF.

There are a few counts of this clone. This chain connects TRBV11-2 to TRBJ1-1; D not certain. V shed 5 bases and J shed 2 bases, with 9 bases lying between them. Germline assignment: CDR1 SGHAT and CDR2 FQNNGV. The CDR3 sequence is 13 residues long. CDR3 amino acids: CASSTTTNTEAFF. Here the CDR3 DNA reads TGTGCCAGCAGCACTACCACAAACACTGAAGCTTTCTTT.

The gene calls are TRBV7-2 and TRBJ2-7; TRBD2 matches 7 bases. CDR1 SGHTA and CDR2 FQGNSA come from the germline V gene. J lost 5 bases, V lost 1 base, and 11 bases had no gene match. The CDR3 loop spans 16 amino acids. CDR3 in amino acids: CASSLDSGVGVNEQYF. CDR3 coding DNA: TGTGCCAGCAGCTTAGACAGCGGGGTGGGGGTAAACGAGCAGTACTTC.

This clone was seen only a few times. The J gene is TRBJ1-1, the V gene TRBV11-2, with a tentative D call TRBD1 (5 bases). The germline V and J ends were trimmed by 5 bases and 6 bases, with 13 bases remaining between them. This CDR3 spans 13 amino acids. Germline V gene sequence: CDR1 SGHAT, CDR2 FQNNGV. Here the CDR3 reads CASSTRLGAEAFF. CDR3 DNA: TGTGCCAGCAGCACACGATTAGGGGCTGAAGCTTTCTTT.

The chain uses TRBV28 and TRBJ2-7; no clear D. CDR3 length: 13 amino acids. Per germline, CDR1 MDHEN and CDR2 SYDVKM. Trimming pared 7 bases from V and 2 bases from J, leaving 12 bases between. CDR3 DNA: TGTGCCAGCACGAGAACAGCTCCCTACGAGCAGTACTTC. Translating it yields CASTRTAPYEQYF.

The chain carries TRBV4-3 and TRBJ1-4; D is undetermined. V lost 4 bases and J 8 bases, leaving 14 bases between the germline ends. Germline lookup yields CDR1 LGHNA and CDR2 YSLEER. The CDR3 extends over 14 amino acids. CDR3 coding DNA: TGCGCCAGCAGCCCACAGATGTTGAGGGAAAAACTGTTTTTT. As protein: CASSPQMLREKLFF.

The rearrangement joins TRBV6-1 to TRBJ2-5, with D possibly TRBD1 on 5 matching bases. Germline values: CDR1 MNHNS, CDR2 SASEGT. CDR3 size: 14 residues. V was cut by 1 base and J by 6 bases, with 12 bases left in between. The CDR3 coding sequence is TGTGCCAGCAGTGAAGTACAGGCAATGAAGACCCAGTACTTC. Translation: CASSEVQAMKTQYF.

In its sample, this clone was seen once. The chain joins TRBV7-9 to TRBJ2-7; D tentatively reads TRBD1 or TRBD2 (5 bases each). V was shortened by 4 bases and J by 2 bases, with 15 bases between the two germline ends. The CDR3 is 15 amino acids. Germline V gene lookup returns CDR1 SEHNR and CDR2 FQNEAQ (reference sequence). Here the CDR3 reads CASSSPRTGPYEQYF. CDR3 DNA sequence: TGTGCCAGCAGCTCCCCAAGAACGGGGCCCTACGAGCAGTACTTC. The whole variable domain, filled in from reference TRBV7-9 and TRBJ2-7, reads DTGVSQNPRHKITKRGQNVTFRCDPISEHNRLYWYRQTLGQGPEFLTYFQNEAQLEKSRLLSDRFSAERPKGSFSTLEIQRTEQGDSAMYLCASSSPRTGPYEQYFGPGTRLTVT.

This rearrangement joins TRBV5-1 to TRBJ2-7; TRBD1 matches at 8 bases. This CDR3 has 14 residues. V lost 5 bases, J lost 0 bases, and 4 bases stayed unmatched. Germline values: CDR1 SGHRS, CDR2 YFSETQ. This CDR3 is CASREQGDSYEQYF. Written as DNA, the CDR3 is TGCGCCAGCAGGGAACAGGGGGACTCCTACGAGCAGTACTTC.

The CDR3 DNA reads TGTGCCAGCAGTTTAGGGGAGCGGACGCAGTATTTT. This codes for CASSLGERTQYF. This rearrangement joins TRBV28 to TRBJ2-3; D possibly corresponds to TRBD2 (5 bases). This CDR3 has 12 residues. Germline loops: CDR1 MDHEN, CDR2 SYDVKM. The germline V and J ends were trimmed by 2 bases and 9 bases, with 9 bases remaining between them.

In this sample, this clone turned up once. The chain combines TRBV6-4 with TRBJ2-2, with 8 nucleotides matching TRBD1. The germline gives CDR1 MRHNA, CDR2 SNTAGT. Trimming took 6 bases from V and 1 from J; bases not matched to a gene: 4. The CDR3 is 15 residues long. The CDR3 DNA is TGTGCCAGCAGAGAAGACAGGGGGAACACCGGGGAGCTGTTTTTT. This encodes CASREDRGNTGELFF.